Listed here are 15 T cell receptor beta chains from one sample, sequenced in a study of beta chain features in type 1 diabetes (dated by TCRdb to 2017 to 2018). On the study overall, not on this receptor specifically: A moderate but significant shortening of TCRB CDR3 length was observed in type 1 diabetes patients in all four CD4+ subsets.

These TCRs are of unknown antigen specificity. Library construction relied on the immunoSEQ multiplex PCR assay. The High Capacity cDNA Reverse Transcription Kit was used to reverse transcribe all of the isolated RNA, meaning that expressed TCRB transcripts were what got sequenced. Here the immuneACCESS table is served through TCRdb, limited to in-frame sequences with V and J called. Missing clones are a known gap in these copies; in checked studies unresolved V genes cover under half, and the rest lacks a known reason. The sample contains about 260,000 clones, about a fifth of them found a single time. Around 0.03% of the sample comes from the top ten. Specimen: naive CD4+ T cells from blood. The sample's cell subset or site label, in plain terms: true naive CD4+ T cells. Source of these receptors: a woman in her 40s with type 1 diabetes.

V gene TRBV7-2 combines with J gene TRBJ2-7; TRBD2 aligns across 8 bases. The CDR3 totals 19 residues. Germline V CDR1 and CDR2: SGHTA, FQGNSA. Germline trimming cut 5 bases from V and 3 bases from J; bases unmatched to any gene: 21. The CDR3 nucleotides read TGTGCCAGCAGCCTTAGTAGTGGGAGTGGACCGGGAGGGGGCTACGAGCAGTACTTC. The encoded protein is CASSLSSGSGPGGGYEQYF.

The chain carries TRBV14 and TRBJ2-3; 12 nucleotides agree with TRBD2. Per germline, CDR1 SGHDN and CDR2 FVKESK. V lost 4 bases to trimming and J lost 3 bases; unmatched junction nucleotides: 8. The CDR3 extends over 17 amino acids. CDR3 nucleotide sequence: TGTGCCAGCAGCCTACGACTAGCGGGGGTATCAACAGATACGCAGTATTTT. Protein sequence: CASSLRLAGVSTDTQYF.

The sample holds a few counts of this clone. The CDR3 nucleotides are TGCGCCAGCAGCTTGGATGGGCGAATCAATGAGCAGTTCTTC. Protein product: CASSLDGRINEQFF. The chain has TRBV5-1 and TRBJ2-1; no definite D call. V was trimmed by 0 bases and J by 6 bases, leaving 10 bases between them. The CDR3 contains 14 residues. The V gene's germline CDR1 is SGHRS and CDR2 YFSETQ.

Here the CDR3 DNA reads TGTGCCATCGTTGGCCCGGGTAGCTCCTACGAGCAGTACTTC. Residues: CAIVGPGSSYEQYF. The chain has TRBV28 and TRBJ2-7; D remains unclear. This CDR3 is 14 amino acids long. CDR1 is MDHEN, CDR2 SYDVKM, per germline. V lost 10 bases and J 0 bases, leaving 16 bases between the germline ends.

This clone was seen only a few times. The genes are TRBV6-5 and TRBJ2-3; D gene ambiguous. Trimming took 6 bases from V and 1 from J, leaving 8 bases between them. Germline V gene lookup returns CDR1 MNHEY and CDR2 SVGAGI. This CDR3 has 13 amino acids. Here the CDR3 DNA reads TGTGCCAGCAGATTAGTGGGCACAGATACGCAGTATTTT. This encodes CASRLVGTDTQYF.

This clone was counted only a few times. The chain uses TRBV9 and TRBJ2-1; weak D call: TRBD2 (6 bases). V was clipped by 3 bases and J by 4 bases, with 17 bases between them. The CDR3 sequence is 16 residues long. Germline V lookup: CDR1 SGDLS, CDR2 YYNGEE. For the CDR3, the DNA is TGTGCCAGCAGCGCCCTAAGCGGGCCGGAATACAATGAGCAGTTCTTC. The encoded protein is CASSALSGPEYNEQFF.

This clone was counted only a few times. This chain connects TRBV4-1 to TRBJ1-2; the D is unclear. Trimming left V 6 bases short and J 4 bases short, with 12 bases between. In germline, CDR1 is MGHRA, CDR2 YSYEKL. This CDR3 spans 13 amino acids. The CDR3 DNA is TGCGCCAGCAGACCGGAGGGTCTCTATGGCTACACCTTC. Amino acid sequence: CASRPEGLYGYTF.

The rearrangement links TRBV5-1 to TRBJ1-5; 7 bases map to TRBD1. After removal of 0 bases from V and 4 bases from J, the junction contained 4 bases not matched to a gene. The CDR3 extends over 15 amino acids. Looked up from germline, CDR1 is SGHRS and CDR2 is YFSETQ. In nucleotides, the CDR3 is TGCGCCAGCAGCTTGGAGGGGACAGCTAATCAGCCCCAGCATTTT. Amino acid sequence: CASSLEGTANQPQHF.

This chain uses TRBV30 with TRBJ2-3; no clear D. Germline V lookup: CDR1 GTSNPN, CDR2 SVGIG (reference sequence). This CDR3 region has 10 residues. Trimming cost V 3 bases and J 7 bases, with 5 bases left between them. This CDR3 reads CAWRSYTQYF. CDR3 coding DNA: TGTGCCTGGAGGAGTTATACGCAGTATTTT. Based on the CDR3 plus reference TRBV30 and TRBJ2-3, the full variable domain is SQTIHQWPATLVQPVGSPLSLECTVEGTSNPNLYWYRQAAGRGLQLLFYSVGIGQISSEVPQNLSASRPQDRQFILSSKKLLLSDSGFYLCAWRSYTQYFGPGTRLTVL.

This chain uses TRBV7-3 with TRBJ2-6; the D gene is possibly TRBD1 (7 bases). There are 17 residues in the CDR3. The V end lost 5 bases, the J end lost 0 bases, and 14 bases lay between the germline ends. The germline V gene encodes CDR1 SGHTA and CDR2 FQGTGA. Here the CDR3 DNA reads TGTGCCAGCAGCCGCCAGGGGGGAATCTCTGGGGCCAACGTCCTGACTTTC. Translating gives CASSRQGGISGANVLTF.

V usage is TRBV4-3 and J usage is TRBJ1-6; D perhaps matches TRBD1 (6 bases). The CDR3 totals 15 residues. Trimming took off 0 bases at V and 8 bases at J, with 11 bases between the two ends. Germline V lookup: CDR1 LGHNA, CDR2 YSLEER. The CDR3 nucleotides are TGCGCCAGCAGCCAAGAGGGGAGGGGGGATTCACCCCTCCACTTT. Translating it yields CASSQEGRGDSPLHF.

The table lists this clone with a few counts. The chain joins TRBV28 to TRBJ1-2; D is unclear. Deletions cut 3 bases from V and 8 bases from J, with 13 bases between. CDR1 and CDR2 from the germline V gene are MDHEN and SYDVKM. This CDR3 contains 13 residues. The CDR3 sequence: CASSLVLSIGYTF. The CDR3 DNA follows: TGTGCCAGCAGTTTGGTCCTAAGTATAGGCTACACCTTC.

The chain combines TRBV15 with TRBJ2-7, with 13 bases lining up with TRBD2. Germline V gene data show CDR1 as LNHNV and CDR2 as YYDKDF (reference sequence). CDR3 length: 17 amino acids. V shed 5 bases and J 3 bases; nucleotides not matched to a gene: 10. The CDR3 DNA reads TGTGCCACCAGCGTCGGCGGACTAGCGGGAGCGCTCTACGAGCAGTACTTC. Translation gives CATSVGGLAGALYEQYF.

This clone was counted a few times. The chain has TRBV4-3 and TRBJ1-2; 8 positions agree with TRBD1. V was clipped by 4 bases and J by 10 bases; unmatched bases: 8. There are 13 residues in the CDR3. CDR1 is LGHNA and CDR2 is YSLEER in the germline V gene. The CDR3 loop is CASSPLGGQDYTF. In nucleotides, the CDR3 is TGCGCCAGCAGCCCCCTAGGGGGACAGGACTACACCTTC.

This clone turned up a few times. The rearrangement links TRBV25-1 to TRBJ2-5; 8 bases agree with TRBD1. The CDR3 has 15 amino acids. Trimming took 6 bases from V and 2 from J; bases not matched to a gene: 8. Germline CDR1 MGHDK, CDR2 SYGVNS. Here the CDR3 reads CASSAGTGWQETQYF. The CDR3 DNA reads as TGTGCCAGCAGCGCCGGGACAGGATGGCAAGAGACCCAGTACTTC.